One and the same sample provided the 25 T cell receptor beta chains below, sequenced in a study of graft-versus-host responses after intestinal transplantation. Graft tissue processing released intraepithelial and lamina propria lymphocytes. The table came from immunoSEQ multiplex PCR; TCRdb's copy has only in-frame clones and leaves some out. Here the sample spans roughly 27,000 clones, 60% to 85% being singletons. The sequencing used ileum tissue, collected 98 days after intestinal transplantation. The receptors shown here come from a human patient who received an intestinal transplant, so some T cells may come from the graft donor.

On this clone: Other DNA sequences of this sample code for an identical CDR3. This chain uses TRBV6-1 with TRBJ1-3, with 9 nucleotides matching TRBD1. Germline-derived CDR1 and CDR2 are MNHNS and SASEGT. This CDR3 is built from 15 residues. With 6 bases clipped from V and 0 bases from J, the junction kept 3 bases outside the gene matches. CDR3 nucleotides: TGTGCCAGCAGCCCGACAGGGGGCTCTGGAAACACCATATATTTT. Its protein is CASSPTGGSGNTIYF.

Regarding this clone: Other DNA sequences in the sample encode the same CDR3. This sequence joins TRBV14 and TRBJ1-1; D unclear. The CDR3 is made up of 16 amino acids. The germline V gene has CDR1 SGHDN and CDR2 FVKESK. Trimming pared 0 bases from V and 8 bases from J, leaving 19 bases between. CDR3 sequence (DNA): TGTGCCAGCAGCCAAGACCCTAGTGGGTTTTTCACCGAAGCTTTCTTT. Translated: CASSQDPSGFFTEAFF. The variable domain in full, with the rest retrieved from reference TRBV14 and TRBJ1-1, is EAGVTQFPSHSVIEKGQTVTLRCDPISGHDNLYWYRRVMGKEIKFLLHFVKESKQDESGMPNNRFLAERTGGTYSTLKVQPAELEDSGVYFCASSQDPSGFFTEAFFGQGTRLTVV.

The CDR3: CASSGRPGPDEKLFF. CDR3 DNA sequence: TGTGCCAGCAGCGGACGACCGGGCCCAGATGAAAAACTGTTTTTT. V gene TRBV7-9 combines with J gene TRBJ1-4; no reliable D call. This CDR3 is built from 15 residues. With 5 bases removed from V and 6 bases from J, the gap between germline ends came to 16 bases. CDR1 and CDR2 (germline): SEHNR, FQNEAQ (reference sequence).

V usage is TRBV7-9 and J usage is TRBJ2-2; weak D call: TRBD1 (5 bases). V was trimmed by 1 base and J by 7 bases, leaving 16 bases between them. The CDR3 consists of 16 residues. Germline V CDR1 and CDR2: SEHNR, FQNEAQ (reference sequence). Here the CDR3 reads CASSLVNLRVDGELFF. The CDR3 nucleotides are TGTGCCAGCAGCTTAGTGAACCTCAGGGTCGACGGGGAGCTGTTTTTT.

The chain employs TRBV23-1 and TRBJ1-5; D gene unclear. TRBV23-1 is reported as an ORF; its role is uncertain. This CDR3 region has 9 residues. V was clipped by 10 bases and J by 5 bases, with 3 bases between them. CDR3 in DNA: TGCGCCATTTATCAGCCCCAGCATTTT. Its translation is CAIYQPQHF.

The gene calls are TRBV4-2 and TRBJ1-4; 9 positions agree with TRBD1. Unmatched junction bases numbered 6, after V lost 3 bases and J lost 7 bases. The CDR3 covers 15 residues. Germline V lookup: CDR1 LGHNA, CDR2 YNFKEQ. This CDR3 reads CASSHPQGAREKLFF. The CDR3 coding sequence is TGTGCCAGCAGCCATCCACAGGGGGCACGTGAAAAACTGTTTTTT.

The chain has TRBV7-9 and TRBJ2-4, with a possible D match to TRBD2 (6 bases). CDR3 size: 18 residues. Trimming left V 5 bases short and J 4 bases short, with 24 bases between. The V gene's germline CDR1 is SEHNR and CDR2 FQNEAQ (reference sequence). Here the CDR3 DNA reads TGTGCCAGCAGCATGGGGGGTGGACCGGGTTCGGTTAAAAACATTCAGTACTTC. This codes for CASSMGGGPGSVKNIQYF.

The V gene is TRBV5-1, the J gene TRBJ2-3; D gene unclear. Germline-derived CDR1 and CDR2 are SGHRS and YFSETQ. This CDR3 is built from 14 residues. With 4 bases removed from V and 0 bases from J, the gap between germline ends came to 9 bases. The CDR3 DNA reads TGCGCCAGCAGCGGTTGGTCCAGCACAGATACGCAGTATTTT. Amino acids: CASSGWSSTDTQYF. Full variable domain (remainder filled in from reference TRBV5-1 and TRBJ2-3): KAGVTQTPRYLIKTRGQQVTLSCSPISGHRSVSWYQQTPGQGLQFLFEYFSETQRNKGNFPGRFSGRQFSNSRSEMNVSTLELGDSALYLCASSGWSSTDTQYFGPGTRLTVL.

The chain links TRBV27 to TRBJ2-1, with 10 bases identical to TRBD1. The ends lost 3 bases at V and 8 bases at J; junction bases unmatched: 13. The CDR3 is made up of 17 amino acids. Germline V gene sequence: CDR1 MNHEY, CDR2 SMNVEV (reference sequence). CDR3 sequence: CASSFRPDRGLRDEQFF. For the CDR3, the DNA is TGTGCCAGCAGTTTTAGGCCCGACAGGGGGCTGAGGGATGAGCAGTTCTTC.

This chain uses TRBV6-5 with TRBJ1-2, with unresolved D. Germline CDR1 reads MNHEY; CDR2 reads SVGAGI. The CDR3 is 14 amino acids. V gave up 6 bases and J gave up 4 bases, with 15 bases separating them. Here the CDR3 reads CASSPAGITYGYTF. In DNA, the CDR3 is TGTGCCAGCAGCCCTGCGGGGATTACCTATGGCTACACCTTC.

The chain has TRBV2 and TRBJ2-1; 7 nucleotides line up with TRBD1. The V gene end was trimmed by 6 bases and the J gene end by 2 bases; junction bases not matched to a gene: 10. The CDR3 consists of 16 residues. CDR1 is SNHLY and CDR2 is FYNNEI in the germline V gene. The CDR3 DNA sequence: TGTGCCAGCAGCCTCCGGGGACAGTCTACCTACAATGAGCAGTTCTTC. Its translation: CASSLRGQSTYNEQFF. Full variable domain (rest looked up from reference TRBV2 and TRBJ2-1): EPEVTQTPSHQVTQMGQEVILRCVPISNHLYFYWYRQILGQKVEFLVSFYNNEISEKSEIFDDQFSVERPDGSNFTLKIRSTKLEDSAMYFCASSLRGQSTYNEQFFGPGTRLTVL.

The chain couples TRBV5-1 to TRBJ2-1, with 10 nucleotides matching TRBD2. Per germline, CDR1 SGHRS and CDR2 YFSETQ. This CDR3 is built from 15 residues. Losses at the gene ends were 3 bases for V and 10 bases for J; bases not matched to a gene: 10. The CDR3 here is CASSSLAGVHWEQFF. CDR3 DNA: TGCGCCAGCAGCTCCCTAGCGGGGGTCCATTGGGAGCAGTTCTTC.

The genes are TRBV5-4 and TRBJ1-6; 9 nucleotides line up with TRBD1. V dropped 2 bases and J dropped 6; count of bases not matched to a gene: 9. Germline CDR1 SGHNT, CDR2 YYREEE (reference sequence). The CDR3 is 17 residues long. The CDR3 DNA reads TGTGCCAGCAGCTTAATCCGGGACAGGGAGCTTAATTCACCCCTCCACTTT. This encodes CASSLIRDRELNSPLHF.

The rearrangement links TRBV14 to TRBJ1-2; D is perhaps TRBD1 (5 bases). The V gene lost 3 bases and the J gene lost 5 bases, with 22 bases spanning the gap. Germline V gene sequence: CDR1 SGHDN, CDR2 FVKESK. The CDR3 totals 17 residues. The CDR3: CASSHLGSRAPHYGYTF. The CDR3 DNA follows: TGTGCCAGCAGCCACCTCGGTAGCAGGGCACCACATTATGGCTACACCTTC.

The chain links TRBV13 to TRBJ2-2; possibly TRBD2 for D (6 bases). This CDR3 has 14 amino acids. V lost 3 bases, J lost 4 bases, and 9 bases lay in between. Germline assignment: CDR1 PRHDT and CDR2 FYEKMQ (reference sequence). The CDR3 loop is CASSLGGVTGELFF. DNA for the CDR3: TGTGCCAGCAGCTTGGGCGGGGTCACCGGGGAGCTGTTTTTT.

V is TRBV6-1 and J is TRBJ2-3; D gene ambiguous. This CDR3 is built from 13 residues. Germline lookup yields CDR1 MNHNS and CDR2 SASEGT. The V end lost 2 bases, the J end lost 2 bases, and 5 bases lay between the germline ends. This CDR3 reads CASSESVTDTQYF. CDR3 nucleotide sequence: TGTGCCAGCAGTGAATCCGTCACAGATACGCAGTATTTT.

Details on this clone: This sample also contains other DNA sequences that code for the same CDR3. This chain connects TRBV6-5 to TRBJ1-1, with D maybe TRBD1 (5 bases). In germline, CDR1 is MNHEY, CDR2 SVGAGI. The CDR3 is 15 residues long. V dropped 6 bases and J dropped 2 bases, with 16 bases sitting between them. The CDR3 DNA sequence: TGTGCCAGCAGCCCCACGGGGGGTCCCAACACTGAAGCTTTCTTT. Encoded protein: CASSPTGGPNTEAFF.

This clone was observed a handful of times. The chain has TRBV7-3 and TRBJ2-5; the D is unclear. V lost 5 bases to trimming and J lost 5 bases, with 6 bases between them. The CDR3 runs 11 residues. Germline V gene lookup returns CDR1 SGHTA and CDR2 FQGTGA. This CDR3 is CASSPVETQYF. CDR3 nucleotide sequence: TGTGCCAGCAGCCCGGTGGAGACCCAGTACTTC.

The V and J genes are TRBV19 and TRBJ1-1, with D perhaps matching TRBD1 (5 bases). This CDR3 has 14 amino acids. CDR1 LNHDA and CDR2 SQIVND come from the germline V gene (reference sequence). The V end was cut by 9 bases, the J end by 0 bases, with 14 bases between. CDR3 coding DNA: TGTGCCAGCCACCCTCCAGGGTTGAACACTGAAGCTTTCTTT. Protein: CASHPPGLNTEAFF.

This chain uses TRBV9 with TRBJ2-1; weak D call: TRBD2 (5 bases). This CDR3 region has 13 residues. V lost 4 bases to trimming and J lost 8 bases, with 13 bases between them. Germline V gene sequence: CDR1 SGDLS, CDR2 YYNGEE. CDR3 bases: TGTGCCAGCAGCCCGGGGTCTGGGGATGAGCAGTTCTTC. Translated: CASSPGSGDEQFF.

The rearrangement joins TRBV27 to TRBJ1-3; 12 nucleotides match TRBD1. The trim removed 3 bases at V and 1 base at J, leaving 10 bases unmatched. Germline lookup yields CDR1 MNHEY and CDR2 SMNVEV (reference sequence). This CDR3 spans 19 amino acids. The chain's CDR3 is CASSFPGQGADMSGNTIYF. The CDR3, as DNA: TGTGCCAGCAGTTTTCCGGGACAGGGGGCGGACATGTCTGGAAACACCATATATTTT.

The chain joins TRBV28 to TRBJ1-5; TRBD1 aligns across 7 bases. CDR1 is MDHEN, CDR2 SYDVKM, per germline. This CDR3 comprises 13 residues. V shed 8 bases, J shed 4 bases, and the junction held 5 bases outside the gene matches. The CDR3 loop reads CASGGTANQPQHF. CDR3 nucleotide sequence: TGTGCCAGCGGGGGGACAGCTAATCAGCCCCAGCATTTT.

This chain connects TRBV5-1 to TRBJ2-5; a possible D gene is TRBD2 (6 bases). V lost 0 bases to trimming and J lost 6 bases, with 12 bases between them. The CDR3 is 14 amino acids. Per germline, CDR1 SGHRS and CDR2 YFSETQ. This CDR3 reads CASSLDGGRKTQYF. In nucleotides, the CDR3 is TGCGCCAGCAGCTTGGATGGGGGGAGAAAGACCCAGTACTTC.

The table lists this clone with a few counts. This rearrangement joins TRBV4-1 to TRBJ2-7, with D unresolved. The germline V gene has CDR1 MGHRA and CDR2 YSYEKL. CDR3 length: 15 amino acids. The V gene lost 4 bases and the J gene lost 0 bases, with 13 bases spanning the gap. CDR3 protein: CASSPDPLASYEQYF. DNA for the CDR3: TGCGCCAGCAGCCCCGATCCACTCGCCTCCTACGAGCAGTACTTC.

This rearrangement joins TRBV2 to TRBJ2-3, with D uncertain. The CDR3 spans 12 residues. Trimming left V 0 bases short and J 4 bases short, with 2 bases between. CDR1 and CDR2 from the germline V gene are SNHLY and FYNNEI. This CDR3 reads CASSEASDTQYF. The CDR3 nucleotides are TGTGCCAGCAGTGAAGCCTCAGATACGCAGTATTTT.